Listed here is a single T cell receptor (beta chain). Original processing notes: Amplification from reference gene primers served as the basis for estimated nucleated cell counts. Assay: immunoSEQ multiplex PCR; the TCRdb copy retains only in-frame clones and omits some. Clone size and the V and J calls come from that table; the DNA yielded D and trimming. Found here are 65,000 to 75,000 clones, roughly 84% of them singletons; the top ten hold around 30%. This sample stems from a study of blood T cell repertoires in COVID-19. About the study: Acute-phase and convalescent COVID-19 samples originated in the United States, Italy and Spain. PBMCs, B-cell-depleted T cells, or T cells provided the cDNA or gDNA that made up the material.

V was clipped by 0 bases and J by 5 bases; unmatched bases: 10. Germline V gene lookup returns CDR1 GTSNPN and CDR2 SVGIG (reference sequence). The CDR3 has 16 residues. The gene calls are TRBV30 and TRBJ2-3; 8 bases align to TRBD2. The origin of this receptor is a woman of 80 years or more with active or convalescent COVID-19. Input material: peripheral blood. The DNA of the CDR3 is TGTGCCTGGAGTGTAGGGCAGGGACTAGAGGGAGATACGCAGTATTTT. Translation gives CAWSVGQGLEGDTQYF.